The 13 T cell receptor beta chains below come from one sample, sequenced in a study of blood T cell repertoires in COVID-19. Method: immunoSEQ multiplex PCR; TCRdb's copy keeps in-frame clones and lacks some. The sample includes a few hundred thousand clones, 85% to 90% seen only once; the top ten take about 4.5%. The specimen sequenced was peripheral blood. The receptor source for this set is a woman in her thirties or forties who had recovered from COVID-19.

The chain combines TRBV19 with TRBJ1-2; 9 nucleotides align to TRBD1. V shed 7 bases and J 3 bases; nucleotides not matched to a gene: 6. This CDR3 is 14 amino acids long. Germline V gene lookup returns CDR1 LNHDA and CDR2 SQIVND (reference sequence). The DNA for the CDR3 is TGTGCCAGTATCCCGGGACAGGGATACTATGGCTACACCTTC. Its protein product is CASIPGQGYYGYTF. The full variable domain, completed using reference TRBV19 and TRBJ1-2, is DGGITQSPKYLFRKEGQNVTLSCEQNLNHDAMYWYRQDPGQGLRLIYYSQIVNDFQKGDIAEGYSVSREKKESFPLTVTSAQKNPTAFYLCASIPGQGYYGYTFGSGTRLTVV.

The chain links TRBV6-5 to TRBJ1-6; TRBD1 matches 7 bases. Germline CDR1 is MNHEY and CDR2 is SVGAGI. Trimming at V came to 9 bases and at J to 10 bases, leaving 9 bases not matched to a gene. The CDR3 loop spans 13 amino acids. The CDR3 spells CASQTGTASPLHF. CDR3 sequence (DNA): TGTGCCAGTCAAACCGGGACAGCATCACCCCTCCACTTT.

V is TRBV5-6 and J is TRBJ2-7; 8 nucleotides align to TRBD2. CDR1 and CDR2 (germline): SGHDT, YYEEEE. V was pared by 3 bases and J by 12 bases, with 11 bases of the junction left unmatched. CDR3 size: 13 residues. CDR3 nucleotide sequence: TGTGCCAGCAGCTACGGGACTAGGGAGCATAGGTACGTC. It codes for CASSYGTREHRYV.

The chain is built from TRBV30 and TRBJ2-5; possible D gene TRBD2, 5 bases. Trimming removed 5 bases at V and 4 bases at J, with 14 bases between. CDR1 and CDR2 (germline): GTSNPN, SVGIG (reference sequence). This CDR3 spans 13 amino acids. The CDR3 bases are TGTGCCTGGGCCACTAGTCCCCCAGAGACCCAGTACTTC. Translating gives CAWATSPPETQYF. Filled out from reference TRBV30 and TRBJ2-5, the complete variable domain reads SQTIHQWPATLVQPVGSPLSLECTVEGTSNPNLYWYRQAAGRGLQLLFYSVGIGQISSEVPQNLSASRPQDRQFILSSKKLLLSDSGFYLCAWATSPPETQYFGPGTRLLVL.

This clone was found a few times. The rearrangement links TRBV3-1 (or the pseudogene TRBV3-2) to TRBJ1-1; the D is unclear. Trimming stripped 7 bases from V and 4 bases from J, with 19 bases between. This CDR3 is 15 amino acids long. Germline-derived CDR1 and CDR2 are LGHDT and YNNKEL (reference sequence). The CDR3: CASTSPPGWVTEAFF. The DNA of the CDR3 is TGTGCCAGCACCTCCCCCCCGGGGTGGGTCACTGAAGCTTTCTTT.

This sequence joins TRBV5-4 and TRBJ2-7; D may be TRBD2 (5 bases). The V gene's germline CDR1 is SGHNT and CDR2 YYREEE (reference sequence). Trimming left V 2 bases short and J 6 bases short, with 18 bases between. The CDR3 length is 15 residues. The CDR3 protein is CASSFRGEIPPEQYF. For the CDR3, the DNA is TGTGCCAGCAGCTTTCGGGGTGAGATCCCCCCCGAGCAGTACTTC.

The chain has TRBV30 and TRBJ1-4; D not resolved. The V end lost 2 bases, the J end lost 5 bases, and 9 bases lay between the germline ends. The CDR3 sequence is 13 residues long. CDR1 and CDR2 from the germline V gene are GTSNPN and SVGIG (reference sequence). CDR3 sequence: CAWSRRGNEKLFF. DNA for the CDR3: TGTGCCTGGAGTAGGCGCGGGAATGAAAAACTGTTTTTT.

This chain's CDR3 is CASSHRGGEQYF. DNA of the CDR3: TGTGCCAGTAGCCACAGGGGAGGCGAGCAGTACTTC. This rearrangement joins TRBV19 to TRBJ2-7; D is perhaps TRBD1 (7 bases). Trimming cost V 6 bases and J 6 bases, with 12 bases left between them. Germline V gives CDR1 LNHDA, CDR2 SQIVND (reference sequence). CDR3 length equals 12 residues.

The V and J genes are TRBV18 and TRBJ2-3; 7 nucleotides agree with TRBD1. The germline V gene encodes CDR1 KGHSH and CDR2 LQKENI. The CDR3 is 13 amino acids. The J segment lost 6 bases and the V segment lost 3 bases, leaving 3 bases of the junction unmatched. The CDR3 DNA follows: TGTGCCAGCTCACCGAACAGGGGTGATACGCAGTATTTT. It translates to CASSPNRGDTQYF. The full variable domain, with the rest looked up from reference TRBV18 and TRBJ2-3, is NAGVMQNPRHLVRRRGQEARLRCSPMKGHSHVYWYRQLPEEGLKFMVYLQKENIIDESGMPKERFSAEFPKEGPSILRIQQVVRGDSAAYFCASSPNRGDTQYFGPGTRLTVL.

The chain uses TRBV6-5 and TRBJ1-2; D is unclear. Trimming removed 0 bases from V and 9 bases from J, with 17 bases in between. Germline-derived CDR1 and CDR2 are MNHEY and SVGAGI. CDR3 length equals 15 residues. CDR3 loop: CASSYSPGLAMSYTF. For the CDR3, the DNA is TGTGCCAGCAGTTACTCCCCGGGGTTGGCTATGAGCTACACCTTC.

CDR3 DNA: TGTGCCAGCAGATTCCAGGGTCCTATCGTAGCTTTCTTT. Its protein is CASRFQGPIVAFF. V usage is TRBV6-6 and J usage is TRBJ1-1; D may be TRBD1 (5 bases). With 6 bases removed from V and 10 bases from J, the gap between germline ends came to 18 bases. Looked up from germline, CDR1 is MNHNY and CDR2 is SVGAGI (reference sequence). There are 13 residues in the CDR3.

The J gene is TRBJ1-6, the V gene TRBV5-1; 11 nucleotides agree with TRBD1. V shed 4 bases, J shed 6 bases, and the junction held 6 bases outside the gene matches. The CDR3 runs 16 residues. Looked up from germline, CDR1 is SGHRS and CDR2 is YFSETQ. The DNA for the CDR3 is TGCGCCAGCAGCAAGGACAGGGGGCTTCCTAATTCACCCCTCCACTTT. Its protein is CASSKDRGLPNSPLHF.

The gene calls are TRBV6-2 or TRBV6-3 and TRBJ1-2, with 9 bases lining up with TRBD1. The CDR3 is 14 amino acids. The V gene's germline CDR1 is MNHEY and CDR2 SVGEGT. With V trimmed by 4 bases and J by 8 bases, 8 bases remained unmatched. The CDR3 bases are TGTGCCAGCAGTTGGGACAGGGCAGGCAGCGGCTACACCTTC. Encoded protein: CASSWDRAGSGYTF.